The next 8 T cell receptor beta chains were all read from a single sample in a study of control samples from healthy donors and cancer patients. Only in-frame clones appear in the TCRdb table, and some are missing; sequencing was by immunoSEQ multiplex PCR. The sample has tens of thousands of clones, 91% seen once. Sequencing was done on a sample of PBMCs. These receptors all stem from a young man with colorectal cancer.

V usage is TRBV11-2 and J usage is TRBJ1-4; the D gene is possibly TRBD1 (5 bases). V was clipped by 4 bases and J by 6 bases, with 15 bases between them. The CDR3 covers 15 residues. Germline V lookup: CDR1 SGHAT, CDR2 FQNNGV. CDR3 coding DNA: TGTGCCAGCAGCTCAGGGACCCCGGGTGATGAAAAACTGTTTTTT. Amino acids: CASSSGTPGDEKLFF.

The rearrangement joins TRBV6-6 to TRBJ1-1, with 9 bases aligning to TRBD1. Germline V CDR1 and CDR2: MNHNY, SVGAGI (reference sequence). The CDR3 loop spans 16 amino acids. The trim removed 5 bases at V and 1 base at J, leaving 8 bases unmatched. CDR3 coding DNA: TGTGCCAGCAGTACCACCGGGACAGGGTGGAACACTGAAGCTTTCTTT. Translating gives CASSTTGTGWNTEAFF.

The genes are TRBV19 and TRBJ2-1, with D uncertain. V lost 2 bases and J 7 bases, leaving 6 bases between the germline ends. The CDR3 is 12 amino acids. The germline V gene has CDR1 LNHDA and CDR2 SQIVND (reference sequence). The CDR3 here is CASSIRVNEQFF. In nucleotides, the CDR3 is TGTGCCAGTAGTATAAGGGTGAATGAGCAGTTCTTC.

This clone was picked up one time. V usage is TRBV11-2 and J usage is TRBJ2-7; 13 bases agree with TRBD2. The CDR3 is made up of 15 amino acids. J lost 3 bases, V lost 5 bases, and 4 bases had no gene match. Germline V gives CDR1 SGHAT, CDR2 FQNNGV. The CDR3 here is CASSPRLAGGYEQYV. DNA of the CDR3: TGTGCCAGCAGCCCCAGACTAGCGGGGGGCTACGAGCAGTACGTC.

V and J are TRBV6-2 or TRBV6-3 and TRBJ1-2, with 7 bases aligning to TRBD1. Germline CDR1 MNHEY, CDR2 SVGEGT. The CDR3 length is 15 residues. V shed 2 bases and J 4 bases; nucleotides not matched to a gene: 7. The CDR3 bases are TGTGCCAGCAGTTACGGGACAGAAGGCGCCTATGGCTACACCTTC. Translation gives CASSYGTEGAYGYTF.

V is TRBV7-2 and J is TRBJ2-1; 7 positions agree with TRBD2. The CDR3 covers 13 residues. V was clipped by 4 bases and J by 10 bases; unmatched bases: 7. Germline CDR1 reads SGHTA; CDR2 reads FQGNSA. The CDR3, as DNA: TGTGCCAGCAGCTGGGCAGCGGGGTTAGAGCAGTTCTTC. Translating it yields CASSWAAGLEQFF.

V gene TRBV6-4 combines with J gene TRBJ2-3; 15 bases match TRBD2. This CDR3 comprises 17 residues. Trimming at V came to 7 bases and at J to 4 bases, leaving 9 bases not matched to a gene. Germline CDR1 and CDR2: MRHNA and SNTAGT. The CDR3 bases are TGTGCCAGCATGGGACTAGCGGGGGGCTTAAGTGCAGATACGCAGTATTTT. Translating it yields CASMGLAGGLSADTQYF.

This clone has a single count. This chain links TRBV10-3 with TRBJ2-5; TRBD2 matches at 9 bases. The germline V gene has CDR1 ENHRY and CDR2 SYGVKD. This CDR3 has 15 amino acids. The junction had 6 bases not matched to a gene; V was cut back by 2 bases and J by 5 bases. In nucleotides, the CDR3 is TGTGCCATCAGTGAGGCGGGGGGGCATGTGGAGACCCAGTACTTC. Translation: CAISEAGGHVETQYF.